One sample yielded the 13 T cell receptor beta chains listed below, sequenced in a study of regulatory T cells in long-lasting Graves disease. Researchers made TCR beta libraries by using iRepertoire HTBI primers and running Arm-PCR on CDR3 regions. TCRdb re-analysed the multiplex PCR reads in MiXCR, keeping a single row per CDR3 protein. This sample has under 400,000 distinct CDR3 sequences, with approximately 15% found just once. Regarding time point: newly diagnosed GD, antithyroid drugs for less than 3 months. The TCR library was made from RNA that had been extracted from PBMCs in TRIzol. These data also formed part of another study, on T cells in Graves' hyperthyroidism and ophthalmopathy.

The specimen was peripheral blood mononuclear cells (PBMCs), collected at new diagnosis, from a patient treated with antithyroid drugs. All receptors derive from a man aged 35-49 years with Graves disease.

Only a few counts were recorded for this clonotype. This may be a read error, as it is one base from a much larger clone. This chain uses TRBV11-1 with TRBJ1-1; 10 nucleotides align to TRBD1. The ends lost 5 bases at V and 2 bases at J; junction bases unmatched: 5. The CDR3 loop spans 15 amino acids. From germline, CDR1 is SGHAT and CDR2 FQDESV (reference sequence). The CDR3 sequence: CASSTRTGGNTEAFF. CDR3 bases: TGTGCCAGCAGCACTCGGACAGGGGGAAACACTGAAGCTTTCTTT.

As concerns this clonotype: Just one base apart from a much larger clone, this may be a read error. The rearrangement uses TRBV6-1 and TRBJ1-1; tentative D call: TRBD1 (6 bases). This CDR3 region has 15 residues. Per germline, CDR1 MNHNS and CDR2 SASEGT. Deletions cut 8 bases from V and 1 base from J, with 17 bases between. The CDR3 nucleotides are TGTGCCAGCGGGATAAGGGGGTTCGAGAACACTGAAGCTTTCTTT. Its protein is CASGIRGFENTEAFF.

A few counts support this clonotype. The CDR3 is CASSSGVTGETQYF. DNA for the CDR3: TGCGCCAGCAGTTCGGGGGTGACGGGAGAGACCCAGTACTTC. J is TRBJ2-5 and V is TRBV5-1; D is perhaps TRBD2 (6 bases). The CDR3 has 14 amino acids. Trimming shortened V by 5 bases and J by 4 bases, and 15 bases separated the two germline ends. Germline V lookup: CDR1 SGHRS, CDR2 YFSETQ.

At least ten counts were recorded for this clonotype. The rearrangement joins TRBV5-1 to TRBJ2-1; possibly TRBD1 for D (6 bases). The V and J ends lost 2 bases and 3 bases respectively, with 15 bases between them. The CDR3 extends over 16 amino acids. Germline CDR1 SGHRS, CDR2 YFSETQ. The CDR3 DNA follows: TGCGCCAGCAGCTTACCCGCTACAGGGAGCTACAATGAGCAGTTCTTC. This translates into CASSLPATGSYNEQFF.

The J gene is TRBJ2-3, the V gene TRBV5-8; 8 bases align to TRBD1. In germline, CDR1 is SGHTS, CDR2 YDEGEE. This CDR3 has 15 residues. Trimming removed 7 bases from V and 4 bases from J; junction bases left unmatched: 11. The CDR3 DNA is TGTGCCAGCGGGGGACAGGCCTATAATTCAGATACGCAGTATTTT. Encoded protein: CASGGQAYNSDTQYF.

This clonotype was seen a few times. The chain uses TRBV6-1 and TRBJ2-2; TRBD1 is a possible D gene (5 bases). Trimming shortened V by 7 bases and J by 6 bases, and 18 bases separated the two germline ends. The CDR3 runs 15 residues. Germline V gene sequence: CDR1 MNHNS, CDR2 SASEGT. The CDR3, as DNA: TGTGCCAGCACGGTCCAAAGGGGCGTCCCCGGGGAGCTGTTTTTT. Amino acids: CASTVQRGVPGELFF.

This clonotype was seen more than once but under ten times. The chain uses TRBV9 and TRBJ2-1; 7 positions match TRBD1. This CDR3 has 15 residues. Losses at the gene ends were 0 bases for V and 4 bases for J; bases not matched to a gene: 4. Germline CDR1 reads SGDLS; CDR2 reads YYNGEE. Here the CDR3 reads CASSVEGTAYNEQFF. The CDR3 DNA follows: TGTGCCAGCAGCGTAGAAGGGACAGCGTACAATGAGCAGTTCTTC.

This clonotype was seen repeatedly, ten times or more. This rearrangement joins TRBV28 to TRBJ2-7; perhaps TRBD2 as D (7 bases). Germline CDR1 MDHEN, CDR2 SYDVKM. The V and J ends lost 7 bases and 3 bases respectively, with 16 bases between them. The CDR3 extends over 14 amino acids. The CDR3 DNA reads TGTGCCAGCATAAGCGGGACAACTTACTACGAGCAGTACTTC. Protein product: CASISGTTYYEQYF.

This clonotype was seen many times. The rearrangement uses TRBV28 and TRBJ1-2; weak D call: TRBD1 (5 bases). V lost 7 bases and J lost 2, with 11 bases in between. CDR3 length equals 13 residues. Germline CDR1 MDHEN, CDR2 SYDVKM. DNA of the CDR3: TGTGCCAGCACGGCAGGGCCAAACTATGGCTACACCTTC. It encodes CASTAGPNYGYTF.

This clonotype showed up many times. The rearrangement links TRBV4-1 to TRBJ2-1; D remains unclear. V was trimmed by 1 base and J by 8 bases, leaving 12 bases between them. This CDR3 spans 14 amino acids. Per the germline V gene, CDR1 is MGHRA and CDR2 is YSYEKL. The CDR3 loop is CASSQAPATYEQFF. The CDR3 DNA reads as TGCGCCAGCAGCCAAGCTCCGGCCACCTATGAGCAGTTCTTC.

This chain uses TRBV27 with TRBJ1-2; tentatively, D is TRBD1 (5 bases). CDR3 length equals 14 residues. V was pared by 8 bases and J by 6 bases, with 19 bases between. The germline V gene has CDR1 MNHEY and CDR2 SMNVEV (reference sequence). In nucleotides, the CDR3 is TGTGCCAGCGGCCCTTCCGGGACGGCTGATGGCTACACCTTC. Residues: CASGPSGTADGYTF.

This clonotype was detected many times. This chain joins TRBV28 and TRBJ2-3, with D possibly TRBD1 on 5 matching bases. CDR3 size: 17 residues. The V gene's germline CDR1 is MDHEN and CDR2 SYDVKM. V was clipped by 2 bases and J by 0 bases, with 15 bases between them. The CDR3 loop reads CASSLEWGHPSTDTQYF. The DNA of the CDR3 is TGTGCCAGCAGTTTAGAGTGGGGCCACCCTAGCACAGATACGCAGTATTTT.

The CDR3 region has the DNA TGTGCCAGCAGTAAGGGGGGGCACACTGAAGCTTTCTTT. Translating it yields CASSKGGHTEAFF. The chain joins TRBV12-3 or TRBV12-4 to TRBJ1-1; maybe TRBD1 (6 bases). The CDR3 has 13 residues. V lost 5 bases and J lost 3, with 10 bases in between.